The 5 T cell receptor beta chains in this list originate from one sample, sequenced in a study of shared clonotypes between healthy human individuals. Measured with immunoSEQ multiplex PCR; TCRdb has only the in-frame clones, and not every one. The repertoire includes around 2.1 million clones, about 94% of them detected once, and 0.1% to 0.15% sits in the top ten. Sequences were obtained from naive CD4+ T cells sorted from blood. Subset defined: CD45RA+ positively selected. These receptors were collected from a man between 18 and 29 years old in good health.

Notes on this clone: Other DNA sequences in this specimen translate into the identical CDR3. V usage is TRBV7-2 and J usage is TRBJ2-1; 11 positions agree with TRBD2. CDR1 is SGHTA, CDR2 FQGNSA, per germline. The CDR3 is 16 residues long. V lost 3 bases and J lost 3; bases outside the gene matches: 4. This chain's CDR3 is CASSLAGLAVYNEQFF. The CDR3 DNA is TGTGCCAGCAGCTTGGCGGGACTAGCGGTCTACAATGAGCAGTTCTTC.

The CDR3 DNA follows: TGTGCCAGCAGCCCATCTTCGGACCCTGGACTAGCGGGGGACGAGCAGTACTTC. Amino acid sequence: CASSPSSDPGLAGDEQYF. V usage is TRBV7-3 and J usage is TRBJ2-7; TRBD2 matches at 13 bases. CDR3 length: 18 amino acids. V shed 5 bases and J 5 bases; nucleotides not matched to a gene: 15. The germline V gene has CDR1 SGHTA and CDR2 FQGTGA.

This clone was detected a few times. The chain employs TRBV19 and TRBJ1-5; D is uncertain. This CDR3 has 12 residues. CDR1 and CDR2 (germline): LNHDA, SQIVND (reference sequence). Trimming pared 7 bases from V and 0 bases from J, leaving 4 bases between. CDR3 protein: CASTYSNQPQHF. The CDR3 DNA follows: TGTGCCAGTACCTATAGCAATCAGCCCCAGCATTTT.

V usage is TRBV5-1 and J usage is TRBJ2-3, with 14 positions matching TRBD2. V lost 0 bases to trimming and J lost 4 bases; unmatched junction nucleotides: 7. The germline V gene encodes CDR1 SGHRS and CDR2 YFSETQ. This CDR3 region has 18 residues. The CDR3: CASSLATSGGARSDTQYF. Written as DNA, the CDR3 is TGCGCCAGCAGCTTGGCGACTAGCGGGGGGGCCCGGTCAGATACGCAGTATTTT.

The V and J genes are TRBV7-9 and TRBJ2-3; 7 bases are a match to TRBD1. CDR3 size: 15 residues. The J segment lost 0 bases and the V segment lost 5 bases, leaving 5 bases of the junction unmatched. Per germline, CDR1 SEHNR and CDR2 FQNEAQ (reference sequence). CDR3 protein: CASSAQGVSTDTQYF. CDR3 nucleotide sequence: TGTGCCAGCAGCGCGCAGGGGGTAAGCACAGATACGCAGTATTTT.